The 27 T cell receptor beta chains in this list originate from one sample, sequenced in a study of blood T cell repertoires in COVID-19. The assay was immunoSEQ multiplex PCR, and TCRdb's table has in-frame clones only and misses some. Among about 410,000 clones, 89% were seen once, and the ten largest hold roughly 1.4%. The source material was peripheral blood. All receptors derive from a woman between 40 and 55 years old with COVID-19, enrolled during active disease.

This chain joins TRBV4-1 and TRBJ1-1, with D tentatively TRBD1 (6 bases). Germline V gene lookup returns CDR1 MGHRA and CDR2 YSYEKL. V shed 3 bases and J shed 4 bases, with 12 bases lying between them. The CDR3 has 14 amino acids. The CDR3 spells CASSHVTGITEAFF. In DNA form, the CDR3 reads TGCGCCAGCAGCCACGTGACAGGAATCACTGAAGCTTTCTTT.

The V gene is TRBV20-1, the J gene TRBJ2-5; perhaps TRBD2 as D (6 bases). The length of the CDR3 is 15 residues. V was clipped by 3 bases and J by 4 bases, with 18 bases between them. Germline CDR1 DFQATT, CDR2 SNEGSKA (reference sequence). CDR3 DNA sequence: TGCAGTGCTAGTCCCCTGATCGGGGGAGGAGAGACCCAGTACTTC. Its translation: CSASPLIGGGETQYF.

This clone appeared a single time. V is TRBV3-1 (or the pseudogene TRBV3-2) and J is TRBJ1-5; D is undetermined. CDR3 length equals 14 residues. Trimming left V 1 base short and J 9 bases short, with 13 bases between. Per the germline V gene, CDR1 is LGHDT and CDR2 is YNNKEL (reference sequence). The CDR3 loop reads CASSQGSEGRPQHF. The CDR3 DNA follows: TGTGCCAGCAGCCAAGGGTCGGAGGGCCGGCCCCAGCATTTT.

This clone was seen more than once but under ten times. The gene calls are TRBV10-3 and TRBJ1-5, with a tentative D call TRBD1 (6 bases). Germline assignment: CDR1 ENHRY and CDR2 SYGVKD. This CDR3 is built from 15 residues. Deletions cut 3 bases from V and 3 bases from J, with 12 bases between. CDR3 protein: CAISDTGNNNQPQHF. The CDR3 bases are TGTGCCATCAGTGACACAGGGAACAACAATCAGCCCCAGCATTTT.

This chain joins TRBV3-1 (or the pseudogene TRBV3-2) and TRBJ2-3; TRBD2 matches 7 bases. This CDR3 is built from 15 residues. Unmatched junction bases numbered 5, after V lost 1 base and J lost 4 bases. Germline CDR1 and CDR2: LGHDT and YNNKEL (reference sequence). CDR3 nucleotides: TGTGCCAGCAGCCAAGGGGCGGGAGCGTCAGATACGCAGTATTTT. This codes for CASSQGAGASDTQYF.

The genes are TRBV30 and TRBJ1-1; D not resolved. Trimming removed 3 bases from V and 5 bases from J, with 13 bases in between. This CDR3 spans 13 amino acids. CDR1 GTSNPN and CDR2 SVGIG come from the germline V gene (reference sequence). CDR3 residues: CAWRQGARTEAFF. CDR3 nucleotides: TGTGCCTGGAGACAAGGAGCGAGGACTGAAGCTTTCTTT.

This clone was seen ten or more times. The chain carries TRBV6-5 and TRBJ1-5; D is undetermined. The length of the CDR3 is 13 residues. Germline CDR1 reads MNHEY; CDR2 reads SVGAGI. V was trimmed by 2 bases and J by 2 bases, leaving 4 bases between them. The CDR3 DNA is TGTGCCAGCAGTTACGGGCGCAATCAGCCCCAGCATTTT. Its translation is CASSYGRNQPQHF.

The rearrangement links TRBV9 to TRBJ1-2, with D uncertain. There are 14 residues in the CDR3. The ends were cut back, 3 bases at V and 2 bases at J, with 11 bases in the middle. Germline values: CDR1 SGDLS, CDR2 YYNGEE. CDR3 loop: CASSGTTDNYGYTF. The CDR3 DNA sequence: TGTGCCAGCAGCGGGACTACTGACAACTATGGCTACACCTTC. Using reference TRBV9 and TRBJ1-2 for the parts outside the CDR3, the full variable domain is DSGVTQTPKHLITATGQRVTLRCSPRSGDLSVYWYQQSLDQGLQFLIQYYNGEERAKGNILERFSAQQFPDLHSELNLSSLELGDSALYFCASSGTTDNYGYTFGSGTRLTVV.

The CDR3 sequence is CAWRGGSETQYF. The CDR3 DNA reads TGTGCCTGGCGGGGCGGGAGCGAGACCCAGTACTTC. The chain uses TRBV30 and TRBJ2-5, with 7 bases fitting TRBD2. Germline-derived CDR1 and CDR2 are GTSNPN and SVGIG (reference sequence). V shed 5 bases, J shed 5 bases, and the junction held 5 bases outside the gene matches. This CDR3 spans 12 amino acids.

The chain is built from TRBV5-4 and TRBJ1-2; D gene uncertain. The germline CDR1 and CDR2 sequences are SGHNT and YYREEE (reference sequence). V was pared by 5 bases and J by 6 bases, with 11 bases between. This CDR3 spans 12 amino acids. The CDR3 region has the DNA TGTGCCAGCAGTAACGACAATCATGGCTACACCTTC. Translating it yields CASSNDNHGYTF.

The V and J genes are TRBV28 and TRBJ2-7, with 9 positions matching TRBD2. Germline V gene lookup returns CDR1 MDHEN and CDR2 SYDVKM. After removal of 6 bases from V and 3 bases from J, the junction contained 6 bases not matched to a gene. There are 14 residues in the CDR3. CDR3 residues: CASRDSGRYYEQYF. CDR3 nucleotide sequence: TGTGCCAGCAGGGACAGCGGGAGGTACTACGAGCAGTACTTC.

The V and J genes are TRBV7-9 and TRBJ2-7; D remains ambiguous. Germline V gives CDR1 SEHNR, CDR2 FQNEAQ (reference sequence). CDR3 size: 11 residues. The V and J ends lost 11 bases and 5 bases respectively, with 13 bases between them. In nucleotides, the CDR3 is TGTGCCTCACAGAGTTACAACGAGCAGTACTTC. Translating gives CASQSYNEQYF.

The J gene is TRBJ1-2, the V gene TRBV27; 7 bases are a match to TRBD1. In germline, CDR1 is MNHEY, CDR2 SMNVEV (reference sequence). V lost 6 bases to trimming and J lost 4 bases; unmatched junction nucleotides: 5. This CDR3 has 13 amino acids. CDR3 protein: CASRTGQFYGYTF. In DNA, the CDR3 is TGTGCCAGCAGAACGGGACAGTTCTATGGCTACACCTTC.

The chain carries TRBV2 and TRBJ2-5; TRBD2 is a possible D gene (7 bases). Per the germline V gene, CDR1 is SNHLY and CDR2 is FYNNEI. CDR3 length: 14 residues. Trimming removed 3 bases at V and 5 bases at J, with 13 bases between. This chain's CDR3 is CASSEGGGGETQYF. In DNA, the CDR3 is TGTGCCAGCAGTGAGGGCGGCGGGGGCGAGACCCAGTACTTC.

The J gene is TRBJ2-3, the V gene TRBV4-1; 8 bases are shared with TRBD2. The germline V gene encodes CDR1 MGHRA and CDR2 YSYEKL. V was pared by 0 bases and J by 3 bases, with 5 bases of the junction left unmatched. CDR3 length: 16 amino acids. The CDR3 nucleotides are TGCGCCAGCAGCCAAGATTGGCGGGGGGAAACAGATACGCAGTATTTT. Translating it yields CASSQDWRGETDTQYF.

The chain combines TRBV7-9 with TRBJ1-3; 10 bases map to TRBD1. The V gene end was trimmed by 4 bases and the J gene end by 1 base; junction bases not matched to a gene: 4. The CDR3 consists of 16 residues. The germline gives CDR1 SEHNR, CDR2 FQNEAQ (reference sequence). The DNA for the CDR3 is TGTGCCAGCAGCTCCTGGACAGGGGGATCTGGAAACACCATATATTTT. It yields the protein CASSSWTGGSGNTIYF.

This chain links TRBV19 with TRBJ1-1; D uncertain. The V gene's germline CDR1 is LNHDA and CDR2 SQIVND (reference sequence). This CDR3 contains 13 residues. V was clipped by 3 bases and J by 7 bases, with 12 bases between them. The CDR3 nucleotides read TGTGCCAGTAGTATGACCCAAAGAGGTGAAGCTTTCTTT. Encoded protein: CASSMTQRGEAFF.

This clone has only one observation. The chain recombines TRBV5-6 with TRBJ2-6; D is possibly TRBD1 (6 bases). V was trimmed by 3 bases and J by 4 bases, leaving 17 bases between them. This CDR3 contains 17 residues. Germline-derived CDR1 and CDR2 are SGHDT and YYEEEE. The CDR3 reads CASSSWGQLGGANVLTF. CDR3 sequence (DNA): TGTGCCAGCAGCTCCTGGGGGCAGTTGGGAGGGGCCAACGTCCTGACTTTC.

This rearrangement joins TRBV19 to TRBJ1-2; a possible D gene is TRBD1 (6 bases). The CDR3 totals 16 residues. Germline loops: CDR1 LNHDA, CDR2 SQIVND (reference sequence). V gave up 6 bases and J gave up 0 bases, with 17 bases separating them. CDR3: CASSTLDSVTNYGYTF. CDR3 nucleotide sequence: TGTGCCAGTAGCACTCTGGACAGCGTCACTAACTATGGCTACACCTTC. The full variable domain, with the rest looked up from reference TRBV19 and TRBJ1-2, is DGGITQSPKYLFRKEGQNVTLSCEQNLNHDAMYWYRQDPGQGLRLIYYSQIVNDFQKGDIAEGYSVSREKKESFPLTVTSAQKNPTAFYLCASSTLDSVTNYGYTFGSGTRLTVV.

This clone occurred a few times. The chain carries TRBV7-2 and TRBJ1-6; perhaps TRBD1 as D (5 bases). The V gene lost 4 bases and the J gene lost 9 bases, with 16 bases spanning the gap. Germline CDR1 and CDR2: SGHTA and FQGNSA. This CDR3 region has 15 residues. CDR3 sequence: CASSSADTRGSPLHF. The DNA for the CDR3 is TGTGCCAGCAGCTCCGCGGACACGCGGGGTTCACCCCTCCACTTT.

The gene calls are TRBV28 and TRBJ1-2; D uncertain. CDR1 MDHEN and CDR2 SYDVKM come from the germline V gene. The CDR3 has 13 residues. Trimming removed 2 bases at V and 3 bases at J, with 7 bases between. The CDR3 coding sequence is TGTGCCAGCAGTTTAGGAGGTGACTATGGCTACACCTTC. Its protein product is CASSLGGDYGYTF.

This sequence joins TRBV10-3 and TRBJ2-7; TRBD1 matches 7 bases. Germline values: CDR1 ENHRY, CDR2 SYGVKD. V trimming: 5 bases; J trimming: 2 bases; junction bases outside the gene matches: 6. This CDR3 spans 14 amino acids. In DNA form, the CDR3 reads TGTGCCATCAGTATTTGGGACAGCACCTACGAGCAGTACTTC. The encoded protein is CAISIWDSTYEQYF.

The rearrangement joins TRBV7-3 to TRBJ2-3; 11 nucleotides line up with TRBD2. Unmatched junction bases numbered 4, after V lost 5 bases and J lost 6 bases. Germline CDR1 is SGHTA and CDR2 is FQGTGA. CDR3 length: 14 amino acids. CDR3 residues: CASSILAGADTQYF. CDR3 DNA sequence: TGTGCCAGCAGCATACTAGCGGGGGCGGATACGCAGTATTTT.

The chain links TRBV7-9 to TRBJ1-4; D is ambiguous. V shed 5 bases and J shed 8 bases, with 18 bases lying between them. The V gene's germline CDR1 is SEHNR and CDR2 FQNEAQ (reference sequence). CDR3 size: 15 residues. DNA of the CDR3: TGTGCCAGCAGCGTCCTCGGAGCCGGGGAGGAAAAACTGTTTTTT. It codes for CASSVLGAGEEKLFF.

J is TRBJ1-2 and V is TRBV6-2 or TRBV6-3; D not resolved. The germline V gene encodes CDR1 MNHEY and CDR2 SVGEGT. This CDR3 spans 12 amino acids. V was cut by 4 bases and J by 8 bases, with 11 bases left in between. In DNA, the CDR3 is TGTGCCAGCAGTTGGGGAAGCGGGGGCTACACCTTC. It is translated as CASSWGSGGYTF.

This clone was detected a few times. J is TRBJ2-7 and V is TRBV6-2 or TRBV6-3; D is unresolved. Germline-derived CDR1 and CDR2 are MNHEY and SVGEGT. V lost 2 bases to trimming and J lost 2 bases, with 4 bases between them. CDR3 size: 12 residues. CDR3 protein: CASSYHPYEQYF. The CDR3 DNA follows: TGTGCCAGCAGTTACCATCCCTACGAGCAGTACTTC.

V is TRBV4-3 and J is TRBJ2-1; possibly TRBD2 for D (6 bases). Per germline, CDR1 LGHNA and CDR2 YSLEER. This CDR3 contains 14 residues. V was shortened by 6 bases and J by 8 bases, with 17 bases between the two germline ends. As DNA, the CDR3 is TGCGCCAGCAGGGGAACTAGCCTCGGTGATGAGCAGTTCTTC. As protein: CASRGTSLGDEQFF.